These T cell receptor beta chains were read from a single sample in a study of cytomegalovirus exposure and HLA in healthy donors. Here immunoSEQ multiplex PCR was the method, and the copy in TCRdb shows in-frame clones only, minus some. This sample carries about 130,000 clones, over 75% of them seen once, and the ten largest clones take 9.5% to 15%. The source material was PBMCs. These receptor sequences come from a middle-aged woman in good health and CMV-seropositive. CDR3s leave out the opening cysteine and the closing phenylalanine or tryptophan.

v_call: TRBV19
j_call: TRBJ1-2
cdr3_aa: ASSPSPQTVNYGYT

v_call: TRBV7-9
j_call: TRBJ2-5
cdr3_aa: ATSTGEGRETQY

v_call: TRBV2
j_call: TRBJ1-5
cdr3_aa: ASIGTQGNQPQH

v_call: TRBV18
j_call: TRBJ2-7
cdr3_aa: ASSSDRGYEQY

v_call: TRBV14
j_call: TRBJ2-1
cdr3_aa: ASSLIAGGAGNEQF

v_call: TRBV19
j_call: TRBJ2-2
cdr3_aa: ASSPNTGELF

v_call: TRBV28
j_call: TRBJ1-5
cdr3_aa: ASSLWSNQPQH

v_call: TRBV7-6
j_call: TRBJ1-2
cdr3_aa: ASSPGPGKNYGYT

v_call: TRBV6-5
j_call: TRBJ2-4
cdr3_aa: ASRGTGRKNIQY

v_call: TRBV2
j_call: TRBJ1-1
cdr3_aa: ATSRDRGGTEAF

v_call: TRBV6-6
j_call: TRBJ2-1
cdr3_aa: ASSQPLAGADNEQF

v_call: TRBV9
j_call: TRBJ2-2
cdr3_aa: ASSLRLAGHTGELF

v_call: TRBV7-9
j_call: TRBJ2-3
cdr3_aa: ASSPRQGGTDTQY

v_call: TRBV5-1
j_call: TRBJ1-2
cdr3_aa: ASSAKGAYGYT

v_call: TRBV6-1
j_call: TRBJ2-7
cdr3_aa: ASSGQGSSYEQY

v_call: TRBV5-1
j_call: TRBJ2-7
cdr3_aa: ASRAQRGYEQY

v_call: TRBV30
j_call: TRBJ1-3
cdr3_aa: AWSVLGGSGNTIY

v_call: TRBV5-4
j_call: TRBJ2-3
cdr3_aa: ASSLKAGGRGDTQY

v_call: TRBV28
j_call: TRBJ2-1
cdr3_aa: ASSPTAGARDEQF

v_call: TRBV9
j_call: TRBJ2-7
cdr3_aa: ASSLQGVSTYEQY

v_call: TRBV9
j_call: TRBJ2-3
cdr3_aa: ASSVQAGVGDTQY

v_call: TRBV6-5
j_call: TRBJ1-5
cdr3_aa: ASSHNSLGGQPQH

v_call: TRBV6-1
j_call: TRBJ2-7
cdr3_aa: ASRGTGPYEQY

v_call: TRBV7-8
j_call: TRBJ2-7
cdr3_aa: ASSLVTSGRRYEQY

v_call: TRBV5-1
j_call: TRBJ2-1
cdr3_aa: ASSLKAPLGDEQF

v_call: TRBV5-1
j_call: TRBJ1-1
cdr3_aa: ASSLEGQNTEAF

v_call: TRBV2
j_call: TRBJ2-4
cdr3_aa: ASSESLDRIAKNIQY

v_call: TRBV2
j_call: TRBJ2-2
cdr3_aa: ASTLDFTGELF

v_call: TRBV15
j_call: TRBJ1-4
cdr3_aa: ATSRSPLLTGEKLF

v_call: TRBV7-3
j_call: TRBJ2-1
cdr3_aa: ASSSTGAREQF

v_call: TRBV6-1
j_call: TRBJ2-1
cdr3_aa: ASRRNYNEQF

v_call: TRBV2
j_call: TRBJ2-5
cdr3_aa: ASSLDRGRETQY

v_call: TRBV2
j_call: TRBJ2-7
cdr3_aa: DSNDSYEQY

v_call: TRBV5-1
j_call: TRBJ1-1
cdr3_aa: ASSTPDRKAEAF

v_call: TRBV21-1
j_call: TRBJ1-3
cdr3_aa: ASSKAPEGSGNTIY

v_call: TRBV27
j_call: TRBJ1-2
cdr3_aa: ASSLGQGGPGYT

v_call: TRBV25-1
j_call: TRBJ1-1
cdr3_aa: ASRDRDTEAF

v_call: TRBV9
j_call: TRBJ2-3
cdr3_aa: ASSALGLGTDTQY